Following are 5 T cell receptor beta chains from one sample sequenced in a study of T cell repertoires in cytomegalovirus infection. One entry per CDR3 protein, called by TCRdb with MiXCR from the reads. The data contain hundreds of thousands of distinct CDR3 sequences, 25% to 40% of them singletons. Sequences were obtained from PBMCs. These receptors were taken from a human donor in good health (CMV status not recorded). Some clones in this sample may be carry-over from other donors' samples.

This clonotype was detected ten times or more. The chain couples TRBV7-2 to TRBJ2-1; no clear D. The CDR3 covers 12 residues. V was pared by 2 bases and J by 7 bases, with 6 bases between. The V gene's germline CDR1 is SGHTA and CDR2 FQGNSA. As DNA, the CDR3 is TGTGCCAGCAGCTTAACAAGAAATGAGCAGTTCTTC. It translates to CASSLTRNEQFF.

This clonotype was recorded at least ten times. The rearrangement uses TRBV7-6 and TRBJ2-5; D is ambiguous. V was trimmed by 5 bases and J by 0 bases, leaving 7 bases between them. The germline CDR1 and CDR2 sequences are SGHVS and FNYEAQ. The CDR3 length is 13 residues. As DNA, the CDR3 is TGTGCCAGCAGCGAACGGTACCAAGAGACCCAGTACTTC. It translates to CASSERYQETQYF.

The CDR3 sequence: CASSVAGSQLYNEQFF. As DNA, the CDR3 is TGTGCCAGCAGCGTAGCGGGGTCACAACTCTACAATGAGCAGTTCTTC. The chain uses TRBV9 and TRBJ2-1; D perhaps matches TRBD2 (5 bases). CDR3 length: 16 amino acids. The germline V gene has CDR1 SGDLS and CDR2 YYNGEE. V shed 0 bases and J shed 3 bases, with 13 bases lying between them.

This clonotype has only a few counts. This chain uses TRBV7-9 with TRBJ2-1; 10 positions agree with TRBD2. Germline CDR1 and CDR2: SEHNR and FQNEAQ (reference sequence). The CDR3 runs 16 residues. V gave up 2 bases and J gave up 8 bases; unmatched junction bases: 9. CDR3 nucleotide sequence: TGTGCCAGCAGCTTAATAAGCGGGGGGGTCGGAGATGAGCAGTTCTTC. This encodes CASSLISGGVGDEQFF.

The rearrangement joins TRBV5-4 to TRBJ2-5, with D perhaps TRBD1 or TRBD2 (5 bases each). The CDR3 totals 14 residues. The germline V and J ends were trimmed by 3 bases and 4 bases, with 13 bases remaining between them. The germline gives CDR1 SGHNT, CDR2 YYREEE (reference sequence). The CDR3 spells CASSWDQKPETQYF. As DNA, the CDR3 is TGTGCCAGCAGCTGGGACCAGAAACCAGAGACCCAGTACTTC.